These 7 T cell receptor beta chains share one sample of origin, sequenced in a study of CD8 T cells in ankylosing spondylitis. TCRdb itself ran the 5' RACE reads through MiXCR, one entry per CDR3 protein. The table lists just over 150,000 distinct CDR3 sequences, 15% to 20% of them singletons, with around 7.6% in the top ten. The sequenced sample was blood, either unsorted or a sorted T cell fraction (not recorded which). All receptors derive from a male donor with ankylosing spondylitis or in good health (not recorded which).

The genes are TRBV7-8 and TRBJ2-5; D call uncertain. The germline CDR1 and CDR2 sequences are SGHVS and FQNEAQ. The length of the CDR3 is 12 residues. V shed 2 bases and J shed 5 bases, with 6 bases lying between them. The DNA for the CDR3 is TGTGCCAGCAGCTTATCGTGGGAGACCCAGTACTTC. Translation: CASSLSWETQYF.

This chain links TRBV10-3 with TRBJ2-5; tentative D call: TRBD2 (6 bases). Between the trimmed V and J ends, which lost 6 bases and 1 base, there was a span of 18 bases. The germline gives CDR1 ENHRY, CDR2 SYGVKD. The CDR3 length is 16 residues. CDR3 in amino acids: CAISWGDSGIQETQYF. In DNA form, the CDR3 reads TGTGCCATCAGCTGGGGGGATTCTGGGATCCAAGAGACCCAGTACTTC.

This clonotype was seen at least ten times. The chain links TRBV5-1 to TRBJ2-1; TRBD2 matches at 7 bases. Germline V CDR1 and CDR2: SGHRS, YFSETQ. CDR3 size: 16 residues. V lost 0 bases and J lost 4; bases outside the gene matches: 7. CDR3 region: CASSLGGSTSYNEQFF. CDR3 bases: TGCGCCAGCAGCTTGGGCGGGAGCACGTCTTACAATGAGCAGTTCTTC. Looking up the rest from reference TRBV5-1 and TRBJ2-1 gives the full variable domain: KAGVTQTPRYLIKTRGQQVTLSCSPISGHRSVSWYQQTPGQGLQFLFEYFSETQRNKGNFPGRFSGRQFSNSRSEMNVSTLELGDSALYLCASSLGGSTSYNEQFFGPGTRLTVL.

This clonotype was counted only a few times. This CDR3 is CASISGGNTEAFF. Written as DNA, the CDR3 is TGTGCCAGTATTTCAGGGGGCAACACTGAAGCTTTCTTT. The chain recombines TRBV19 with TRBJ1-1; 8 bases align to TRBD1. CDR1 is LNHDA, CDR2 SQIVND, per germline (reference sequence). This CDR3 has 13 residues. The trim removed 7 bases at V and 2 bases at J, leaving 3 bases unmatched.

This clonotype was found many times. The rearrangement links TRBV20-1 to TRBJ2-1; maybe TRBD2 (6 bases). In germline, CDR1 is DFQATT, CDR2 SNEGSKA (reference sequence). Trimming removed 6 bases from V and 4 bases from J, with 16 bases in between. The CDR3 sequence is 14 residues long. Written as DNA, the CDR3 is TGCAGTGCCGGCGGCGGGACTCTTTACAATGAGCAGTTCTTC. It specifies CSAGGGTLYNEQFF.

There are many counts of this clonotype. The chain recombines TRBV3-1 with TRBJ2-1; no clear D gene. This CDR3 is built from 14 residues. Trimming took 1 base from V and 8 from J, leaving 12 bases between them. Germline CDR1 reads LGHDT; CDR2 reads YNNKEL (reference sequence). As DNA, the CDR3 is TGTGCCAGCAGCCAAGTCTCCGCCGTCTATGAGCAGTTCTTC. It encodes CASSQVSAVYEQFF.

The rearrangement uses TRBV6-5 and TRBJ2-1; 12 nucleotides line up with TRBD2. The CDR3 totals 15 residues. Germline CDR1 is MNHEY and CDR2 is SVGAGI. J lost 10 bases, V lost 5 bases, and 9 bases had no gene match. CDR3 sequence (DNA): TGTGCCAGCAGTCGGACTAGCGGGGTCTCCATAGAGCAGTTCTTC. This encodes CASSRTSGVSIEQFF.